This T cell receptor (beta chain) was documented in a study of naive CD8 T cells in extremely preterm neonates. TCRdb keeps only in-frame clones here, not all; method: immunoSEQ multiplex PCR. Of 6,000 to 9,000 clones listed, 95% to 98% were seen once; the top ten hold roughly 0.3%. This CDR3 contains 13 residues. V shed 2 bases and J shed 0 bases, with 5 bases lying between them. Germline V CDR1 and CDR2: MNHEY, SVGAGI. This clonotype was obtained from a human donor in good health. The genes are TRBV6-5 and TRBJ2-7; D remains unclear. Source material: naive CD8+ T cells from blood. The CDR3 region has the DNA TGTGCCAGCAGTTACCAGATCTCCTACGAGCAGTACTTC. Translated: CASSYQISYEQYF.